This TCR beta chain was obtained from a study of cytomegalovirus exposure and HLA in healthy donors. General study findings and limits: Later analysis suggested links between common viral pathogens and several top significant clusters. Analyses of presence/absence relied on an assumption of roughly uniform sequencing depth across donors. Later genetic work tied a missense DCLRE1C variant to beta-chain V and J trimming. Another analysis was done later, and it associated approximately 18,000 TCR beta sequences with HLA alleles at 0.05 false discovery rate.

Amplification used 60 Vbeta primers and 13 Jbeta primers. The repertoire was sequenced with immunoSEQ multiplex PCR; TCRdb's copy has only in-frame clones and lacks some. The sample carries about 120,000 clones, approximately 80% recorded once. To note about this clone: Its antigen is undetermined.

The CDR3 consists of 18 residues. CDR1 and CDR2 from the germline V gene are GTSNPN and SVGIG (reference sequence). Trimming at V came to 8 bases and at J to 3 bases, leaving 20 bases not matched to a gene. The material sequenced was PBMCs. The chain has TRBV30 and TRBJ2-3; 10 bases match TRBD1. This sequence originates from a man between 25 and 39 years old in good health and CMV-seropositive. CDR3 in amino acids: CARSRDRGGVALTDTQYF. The CDR3 DNA sequence: TGTGCCCGCTCCCGGGACAGGGGAGGGGTAGCTCTGACAGATACGCAGTATTTT.